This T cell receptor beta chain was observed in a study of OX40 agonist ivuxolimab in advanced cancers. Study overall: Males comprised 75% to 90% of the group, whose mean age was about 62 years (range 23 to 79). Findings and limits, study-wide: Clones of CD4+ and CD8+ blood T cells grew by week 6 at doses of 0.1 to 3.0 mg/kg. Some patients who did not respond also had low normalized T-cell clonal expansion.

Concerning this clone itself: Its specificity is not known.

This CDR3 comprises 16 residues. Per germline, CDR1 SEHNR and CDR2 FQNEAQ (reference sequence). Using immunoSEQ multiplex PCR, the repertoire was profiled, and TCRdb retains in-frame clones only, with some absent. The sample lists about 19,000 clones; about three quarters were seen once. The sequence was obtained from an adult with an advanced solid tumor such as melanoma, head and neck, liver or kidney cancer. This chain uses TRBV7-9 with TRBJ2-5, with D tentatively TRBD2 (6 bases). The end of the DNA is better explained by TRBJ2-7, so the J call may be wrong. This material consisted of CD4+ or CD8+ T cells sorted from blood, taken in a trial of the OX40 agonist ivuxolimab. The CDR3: CASSLLSETSSYEQYF. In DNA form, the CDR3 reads TGTGCCAGCAGCTTATTAAGCGAGACTAGCTCCTACGAGCAGTACTTC.